The 7 T cell receptor beta chains given below trace back to one sample, sequenced in a study of T-cell reconstitution after alpha-beta-depleted transplantation in children. Unique molecular identifiers were incorporated when the TCRbeta library was constructed. One entry per CDR3 protein, called by TCRdb with MiXCR from the PCR reads. The data show 15,000 to 20,000 distinct CDR3 sequences, over 10% seen once. The sample here was PBMCs, mostly from graft donor cells, taken 180 days after TCRalphabeta/CD19-depleted stem cell transplant. The receptors shown here come from a boy under two years old who had a stem cell transplant for Wiskott-Aldrich syndrome, so the T cells may come from the graft donor.

The rearrangement links TRBV6-5 to TRBJ1-5; D is perhaps TRBD1 (5 bases). CDR3 size: 15 residues. Trimming shortened V by 4 bases and J by 5 bases, and 15 bases separated the two germline ends. The germline CDR1 and CDR2 sequences are MNHEY and SVGAGI. The CDR3 DNA sequence: TGTGCCAGCAGTTCTCACGGGGCTGACGATCAGCCCCAGCATTTT. It specifies CASSSHGADDQPQHF.

The sample holds many counts of this clonotype. This chain links TRBV28 with TRBJ1-4, with a tentative D call TRBD1 (6 bases). The V gene's germline CDR1 is MDHEN and CDR2 SYDVKM. V lost 8 bases, J lost 8 bases, and 21 bases lay in between. This CDR3 is built from 15 residues. The CDR3 bases are TGTGCCAGCCTCGGCCAGGGGAGATGGTACGAAAAACTGTTTTTT. It codes for CASLGQGRWYEKLFF.

This clonotype was picked up many times. The V gene is TRBV7-9, the J gene TRBJ1-5; D unresolved. The CDR3 covers 14 residues. The V end lost 1 base, the J end lost 0 bases, and 4 bases lay between the germline ends. Per the germline V gene, CDR1 is SEHNR and CDR2 is FQNEAQ (reference sequence). The CDR3 nucleotides read TGTGCCAGCAGCTTAGAGGGTAGCAATCAGCCCCAGCATTTT. Translating gives CASSLEGSNQPQHF.

This chain connects TRBV24-1 to TRBJ2-6; D is perhaps TRBD2 (5 bases). The germline V gene encodes CDR1 KGHDR and CDR2 SFDVKD. V lost 9 bases to trimming and J lost 1 base, with 6 bases between them. The CDR3 contains 13 residues. The DNA for the CDR3 is TGTGCCACCGCGGGTTCTGGGGCCAACGTCCTGACTTTC. Its translation is CATAGSGANVLTF.

This clonotype was observed many times. The J gene is TRBJ2-3, the V gene TRBV7-9, with a tentative D call TRBD1 (6 bases). Germline CDR1 and CDR2: SEHNR and FQNEAQ (reference sequence). CDR3 size: 14 residues. Trimming took off 3 bases at V and 0 bases at J, with 7 bases between the two ends. The CDR3 protein is CASSFGQSTDTQYF. The CDR3 DNA sequence: TGTGCCAGCAGCTTCGGACAGAGCACAGATACGCAGTATTTT.

The CDR3 bases are TGTGCCAGCAGCAAACGGGGGCATGAGCAGTTCTTC. Encoded protein: CASSKRGHEQFF. The chain joins TRBV7-3 to TRBJ2-1; D possibly matches TRBD1 or TRBD2 (6 bases each). Germline V gene data show CDR1 as SGHTA and CDR2 as FQGTGA. The V and J ends lost 5 bases and 8 bases respectively, with 10 bases between them. The CDR3 is made up of 12 amino acids.

This clonotype was seen a handful of times. This sequence joins TRBV25-1 and TRBJ2-5; the match to TRBD1 covers 10 bases. The CDR3 loop spans 16 amino acids. V was clipped by 7 bases and J by 2 bases; unmatched bases: 10. Germline CDR1 is MGHDK and CDR2 is SYGVNS. The CDR3 loop is CASTIGQGESQETQYF. The CDR3 DNA reads as TGTGCCAGCACCATTGGACAGGGGGAGTCGCAAGAGACCCAGTACTTC.